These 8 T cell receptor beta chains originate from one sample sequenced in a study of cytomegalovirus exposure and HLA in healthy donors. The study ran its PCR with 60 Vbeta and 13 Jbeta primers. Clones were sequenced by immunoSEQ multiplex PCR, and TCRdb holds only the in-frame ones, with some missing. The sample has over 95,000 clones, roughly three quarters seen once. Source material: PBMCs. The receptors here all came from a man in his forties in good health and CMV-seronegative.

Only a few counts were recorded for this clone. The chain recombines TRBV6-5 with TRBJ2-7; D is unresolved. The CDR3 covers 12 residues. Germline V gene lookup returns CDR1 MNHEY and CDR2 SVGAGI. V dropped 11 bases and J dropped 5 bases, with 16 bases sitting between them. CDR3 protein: CASRKPGNEQYF. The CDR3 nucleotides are TGTGCCTCGAGGAAACCGGGTAACGAGCAGTACTTC.

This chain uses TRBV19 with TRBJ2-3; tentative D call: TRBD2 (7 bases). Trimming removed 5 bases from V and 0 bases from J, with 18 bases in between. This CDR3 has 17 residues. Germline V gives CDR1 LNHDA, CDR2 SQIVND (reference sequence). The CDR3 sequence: CASSPDPRGGSTDTQYF. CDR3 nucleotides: TGTGCCAGTAGTCCCGACCCCAGGGGAGGGAGCACAGATACGCAGTATTTT.

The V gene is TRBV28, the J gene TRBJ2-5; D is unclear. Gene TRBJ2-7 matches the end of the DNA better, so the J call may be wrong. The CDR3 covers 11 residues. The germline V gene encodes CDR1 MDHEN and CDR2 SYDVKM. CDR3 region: CASGPPYEQYF. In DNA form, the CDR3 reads TGTGCCAGCGGGCCTCCCTACGAGCAGTACTTC.

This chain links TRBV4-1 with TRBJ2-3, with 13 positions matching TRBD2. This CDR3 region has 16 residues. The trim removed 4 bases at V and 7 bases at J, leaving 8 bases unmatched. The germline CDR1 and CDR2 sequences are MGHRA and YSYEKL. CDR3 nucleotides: TGCGCCAGCAGCCTCCTGACTAGCGGGGGGAGGAATACGCAGTATTTT. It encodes CASSLLTSGGRNTQYF.

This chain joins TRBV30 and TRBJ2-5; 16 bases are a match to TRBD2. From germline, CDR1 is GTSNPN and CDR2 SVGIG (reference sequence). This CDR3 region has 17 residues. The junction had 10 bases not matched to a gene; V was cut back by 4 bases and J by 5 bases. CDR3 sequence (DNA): TGTGCCTGGAATCCGGGACTAGCGGGGGGGCCTAGGGAGACCCAGTACTTC. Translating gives CAWNPGLAGGPRETQYF. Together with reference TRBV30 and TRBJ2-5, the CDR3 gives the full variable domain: SQTIHQWPATLVQPVGSPLSLECTVEGTSNPNLYWYRQAAGRGLQLLFYSVGIGQISSEVPQNLSASRPQDRQFILSSKKLLLSDSGFYLCAWNPGLAGGPRETQYFGPGTRLLVL.

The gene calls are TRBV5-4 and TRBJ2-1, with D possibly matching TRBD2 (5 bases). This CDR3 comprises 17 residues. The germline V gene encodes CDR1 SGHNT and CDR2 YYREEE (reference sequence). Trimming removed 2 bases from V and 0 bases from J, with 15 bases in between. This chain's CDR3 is CASSLRTLALSYNEQFF. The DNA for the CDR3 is TGTGCCAGCAGCTTACGTACCCTAGCCCTCTCCTACAATGAGCAGTTCTTC.

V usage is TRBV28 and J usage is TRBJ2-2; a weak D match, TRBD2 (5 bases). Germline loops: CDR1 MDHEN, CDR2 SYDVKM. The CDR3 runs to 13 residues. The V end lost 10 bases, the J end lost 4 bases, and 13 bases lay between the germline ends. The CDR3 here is CATQSGPTGELFF. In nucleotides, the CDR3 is TGTGCCACCCAAAGCGGCCCCACCGGGGAGCTGTTTTTT.

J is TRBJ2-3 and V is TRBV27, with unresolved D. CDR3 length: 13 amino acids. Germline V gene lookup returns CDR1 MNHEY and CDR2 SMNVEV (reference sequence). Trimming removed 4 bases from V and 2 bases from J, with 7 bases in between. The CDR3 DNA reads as TGTGCCAGCAGTTATTCTTTCACAGATACGCAGTATTTT. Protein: CASSYSFTDTQYF.